Detailed here is one T cell receptor beta chain. These data originate in a study of blood T cell repertoires in COVID-19. Study background: The study drew acute and convalescent COVID-19 samples from the United States, Italy and Spain. T cells, B-cell-depleted T cells, or PBMCs supplied cDNA or gDNA.

Original processing notes: Amplification of reference gene primers provided the estimated nucleated cell counts. The table came from immunoSEQ multiplex PCR; TCRdb's copy has only in-frame clones and leaves some out. D and trimming come from the DNA, and the V and J calls and clone size come from that table. Of a few hundred thousand clones detected, around 86% appear once; the ten largest clones hold 2.5% to 3.5%. V was trimmed by 3 bases and J by 8 bases, leaving 14 bases between them. This CDR3 spans 15 amino acids. Germline loops: CDR1 KGHSH, CDR2 LQKENI. This receptor was taken from a human donor in a cohort sampled during active COVID-19. The genes are TRBV18 and TRBJ1-6, with unresolved D. The sequencing input was peripheral blood. The DNA of the CDR3 is TGTGCCAGCTCACCCGACTCTCTTTTGGATTCACCCCTCCACTTT. Translation gives CASSPDSLLDSPLHF.